The next 21 T cell receptor beta chains were all read from a single sample in a study of cytomegalovirus exposure and HLA in healthy donors. PCR primers comprised 60 Vbeta and 13 Jbeta primers. The method was immunoSEQ multiplex PCR; TCRdb's version includes in-frame clones alone and lacks a portion of them. In the table there are 130,000 or so clones, over 60% of which are singletons. Sequencing input: PBMCs. The receptor set was obtained from a female donor in good health and CMV-seronegative.

This clone was seen a handful of times. J is TRBJ2-2 and V is TRBV19, with 7 bases identical to TRBD1. From germline, CDR1 is LNHDA and CDR2 SQIVND (reference sequence). Trimming at V came to 3 bases and at J to 8 bases, leaving 9 bases not matched to a gene. The CDR3 runs 15 residues. CDR3 sequence reads: CASSIVQGVLGELFF. CDR3 nucleotide sequence: TGTGCCAGTAGTATTGTGCAGGGGGTATTGGGGGAGCTGTTTTTT. The full variable domain, in which reference TRBV19 and TRBJ2-2 provide the parts outside the CDR3, is DGGITQSPKYLFRKEGQNVTLSCEQNLNHDAMYWYRQDPGQGLRLIYYSQIVNDFQKGDIAEGYSVSREKKESFPLTVTSAQKNPTAFYLCASSIVQGVLGELFFGEGSRLTVL.

The chain is built from TRBV5-1 and TRBJ2-7, with a weak D call TRBD2 (6 bases). The V end was cut by 5 bases, the J end by 1 base, with 13 bases between. This CDR3 contains 14 residues. The germline CDR1 and CDR2 sequences are SGHRS and YFSETQ. For the CDR3, the DNA is TGCGCCAGCAGTCCCGGGACTCCTTCCTACGAGCAGTACTTC. It yields the protein CASSPGTPSYEQYF. The whole variable domain, remainder taken from reference TRBV5-1 and TRBJ2-7, is KAGVTQTPRYLIKTRGQQVTLSCSPISGHRSVSWYQQTPGQGLQFLFEYFSETQRNKGNFPGRFSGRQFSNSRSEMNVSTLELGDSALYLCASSPGTPSYEQYFGPGTRLTVT.

V and J are TRBV27 and TRBJ1-4, with TRBD1 as a possible D gene (6 bases). The CDR3 is 19 residues long. CDR1 is MNHEY, CDR2 SMNVEV, per germline (reference sequence). V lost 3 bases and J lost 0, with 20 bases in between. The CDR3 loop is CASSFFFPNREATNEKLFF. The CDR3 nucleotides are TGTGCCAGCAGTTTTTTTTTCCCCAACAGGGAAGCAACTAATGAAAAACTGTTTTTT. Full variable domain (missing parts from reference TRBV27 and TRBJ1-4): EAQVTQNPRYLITVTGKKLTVTCSQNMNHEYMSWYRQDPGLGLRQIYYSMNVEVTDKGDVPEGYKVSRKEKRNFPLILESPSPNQTSLYFCASSFFFPNREATNEKLFFGSGTQLSVL.

This clone appeared once. The chain is built from TRBV5-6 and TRBJ2-7; the D gene is possibly TRBD1 (6 bases). The J call may be wrong; the DNA end is better matched by TRBJ2-5. The CDR3 sequence is 15 residues long. Per germline, CDR1 SGHDT and CDR2 YYEEEE. The CDR3 region has the DNA TGTGCCAGCAGCTTGCGAGCAGGGGTCGTGGAGACCCAGTACTTC. Amino acids: CASSLRAGVVETQYF.

This rearrangement joins TRBV9 to TRBJ2-1, with D tentatively TRBD2 (6 bases). V was clipped by 0 bases and J by 3 bases, with 13 bases between them. Germline-derived CDR1 and CDR2 are SGDLS and YYNGEE. This CDR3 has 16 amino acids. CDR3 sequence reads: CASSVEPGLFYNEQFF. In DNA form, the CDR3 reads TGTGCCAGCAGCGTAGAGCCGGGACTTTTCTACAATGAGCAGTTCTTC.

Only a few counts were recorded for this clone. The CDR3, as DNA: TGCGCCAGCAGCTTAGGACAGGCTAATGAAAAACTGTTTTTT. Translation: CASSLGQANEKLFF. This chain links TRBV5-1 with TRBJ1-4; 7 bases line up with TRBD1. In germline, CDR1 is SGHRS, CDR2 YFSETQ. The CDR3 totals 14 residues. Trimming took 2 bases from V and 3 from J; bases not matched to a gene: 1.

The rearrangement links TRBV27 to TRBJ2-7; 10 bases fit TRBD1. The length of the CDR3 is 16 residues. The V and J ends lost 5 bases and 5 bases, in that order; junction bases with no gene match: 12. Germline V gene lookup returns CDR1 MNHEY and CDR2 SMNVEV (reference sequence). CDR3 protein: CASSLYYGDRGNEQYF. CDR3 nucleotide sequence: TGTGCCAGCAGTCTCTACTACGGGGACAGGGGTAACGAGCAGTACTTC.

By share, this clone counts as medium-sized (0.01 to 0.1%). J is TRBJ2-5 and V is TRBV4-2; 7 positions match TRBD2. The germline CDR1 and CDR2 sequences are LGHNA and YNFKEQ. This CDR3 comprises 15 residues. The V gene end was trimmed by 0 bases and the J gene end by 3 bases; junction bases not matched to a gene: 4. For the CDR3, the DNA is TGTGCCAGCAGCCAAGATAGGGCGGGAGAAGAGACCCAGTACTTC. Encoded protein: CASSQDRAGEETQYF.

This clone has only a few counts. This rearrangement joins TRBV9 to TRBJ2-5; TRBD2 might be the D (5 bases). Matching the DNA end better, TRBJ2-7 makes the J call doubtful. The V gene's germline CDR1 is SGDLS and CDR2 YYNGEE. The CDR3 is 15 residues long. The CDR3 DNA follows: TGTGCCAGCAGCGTAGATATTAGCGCGAGCTACGAGCAGTACTTC. This translates into CASSVDISASYEQYF.

J is TRBJ2-7 and V is TRBV4-2; 8 bases agree with TRBD2. The CDR3 length is 15 residues. Germline V gives CDR1 LGHNA, CDR2 YNFKEQ. V shed 0 bases and J 6 bases; nucleotides not matched to a gene: 7. The CDR3 spells CASSQDTGLAREQYF. The CDR3 DNA reads TGTGCCAGCAGCCAAGATACAGGACTAGCTCGCGAGCAGTACTTC.

The chain joins TRBV6-5 to TRBJ1-2; D gene uncertain. The CDR3 loop spans 14 amino acids. Germline V CDR1 and CDR2: MNHEY, SVGAGI. V was pared by 5 bases and J by 0 bases, with 10 bases between. CDR3 in DNA: TGTGCCAGCAGTCCAGTTACATCTAACTATGGCTACACCTTC. Its protein product is CASSPVTSNYGYTF.

This clone showed up just a few times. The chain carries TRBV19 and TRBJ1-1; D may be TRBD1 (6 bases). V was cut by 8 bases and J by 10 bases, with 14 bases left in between. This CDR3 has 11 residues. Germline loops: CDR1 LNHDA, CDR2 SQIVND (reference sequence). CDR3 protein: CASGQGSGAFF. The CDR3 DNA is TGTGCCAGTGGGCAGGGGAGCGGAGCTTTCTTT. Together with reference TRBV19 and TRBJ1-1, the CDR3 gives the full variable domain: DGGITQSPKYLFRKEGQNVTLSCEQNLNHDAMYWYRQDPGQGLRLIYYSQIVNDFQKGDIAEGYSVSREKKESFPLTVTSAQKNPTAFYLCASGQGSGAFFGQGTRLTVV.

This chain joins TRBV10-1 and TRBJ2-7; possibly TRBD1 for D (5 bases). This CDR3 spans 13 amino acids. Germline CDR1 and CDR2: WNHNN and SYGVQD (reference sequence). Between the trimmed V and J ends, which lost 3 bases and 2 bases, there was a span of 8 bases. This CDR3 reads CASSESGTYEQYF. The CDR3 DNA follows: TGCGCCAGCAGTGAATCAGGGACCTACGAGCAGTACTTC.

This chain joins TRBV6-1 and TRBJ2-3; D perhaps matches TRBD1 (6 bases). The CDR3 has 15 residues. Germline V gene lookup returns CDR1 MNHNS and CDR2 SASEGT. V was clipped by 5 bases and J by 0 bases, with 12 bases between them. The CDR3 DNA sequence: TGTGCCAGCAGTTTCACAGGGTCTAGCACAGATACGCAGTATTTT. Its translation is CASSFTGSSTDTQYF.

The chain couples TRBV7-2 to TRBJ2-7; 10 bases are shared with TRBD1. V dropped 2 bases and J dropped 4; count of bases not matched to a gene: 5. Germline V CDR1 and CDR2: SGHTA, FQGNSA. The CDR3 length is 15 residues. DNA for the CDR3: TGTGCCAGCAGCTTAAGGGGGACAGGGGCTTACGAGCAGTACTTC. Amino acids: CASSLRGTGAYEQYF. Full variable domain (outside the CDR3, taken from reference TRBV7-2 and TRBJ2-7): GAGVSQSPSNKVTEKGKDVELRCDPISGHTALYWYRQSLGQGLEFLIYFQGNSAPDKSGLPSDRFSAERTGGSVSTLTIQRTQQEDSAVYLCASSLRGTGAYEQYFGPGTRLTVT.

DNA for the CDR3: TGTGCCTGGTCGAGCGGGAGAGCCAATGAGCAGTTCTTC. Translation: CAWSSGRANEQFF. The chain couples TRBV30 to TRBJ2-1; 8 bases align to TRBD2. The CDR3 is 13 residues long. The germline V gene encodes CDR1 GTSNPN and CDR2 SVGIG (reference sequence). Unmatched junction bases numbered 6, after V lost 5 bases and J lost 6 bases.

The rearrangement joins TRBV7-3 to TRBJ2-3, with D perhaps matching TRBD2 (7 bases). The germline V gene has CDR1 SGHTA and CDR2 FQGTGA. V gave up 9 bases and J gave up 2 bases, with 18 bases separating them. The CDR3 contains 15 residues. CDR3 DNA sequence: TGTGCCAGTGGGGGGGGGCCGGTTGTCACAGATACGCAGTATTTT. This sequence encodes CASGGGPVVTDTQYF.

The chain joins TRBV5-5 to TRBJ1-4; D is uncertain. Per germline, CDR1 SGHKS and CDR2 YYEKEE (reference sequence). CDR3 length: 15 residues. Trimming took off 2 bases at V and 4 bases at J, with 12 bases between the two ends. For the CDR3, the DNA is TGTGCCAGCAGCTTTTTGCCGGGGATTAATGAAAAACTGTTTTTT. Amino acids: CASSFLPGINEKLFF. Together with reference TRBV5-5 and TRBJ1-4, the CDR3 gives the full variable domain: DAGVTQSPTHLIKTRGQQVTLRCSPISGHKSVSWYQQVLGQGPQFIFQYYEKEERGRGNFPDRFSARQFPNYSSELNVNALLLGDSALYLCASSFLPGINEKLFFGSGTQLSVL.

The gene calls are TRBV7-9 and TRBJ2-1, with TRBD1 matching over 7 bases. V dropped 0 bases and J dropped 9; count of bases not matched to a gene: 11. Germline loops: CDR1 SEHNR, CDR2 FQNEAQ (reference sequence). The CDR3 length is 16 residues. The CDR3 DNA reads as TGTGCCAGCAGCTTAGCCCCGACAGGGTTAGGGAGTGAGCAGTTCTTC. Translation: CASSLAPTGLGSEQFF.

V is TRBV14 and J is TRBJ1-4, with D maybe TRBD1 (5 bases). Germline CDR1 is SGHDN and CDR2 is FVKESK. The CDR3 is made up of 15 amino acids. V dropped 1 base and J dropped 8 bases, with 14 bases sitting between them. CDR3 bases: TGTGCCAGCAGCCAAGTAGGAGGGGTAGGGGAAAAACTGTTTTTT. Translation: CASSQVGGVGEKLFF.

This clone has just one count. The rearrangement joins TRBV30 to TRBJ2-5; D not resolved. V was pared by 2 bases and J by 3 bases, with 7 bases between. Germline assignment: CDR1 GTSNPN and CDR2 SVGIG (reference sequence). The CDR3 has 12 residues. Here the CDR3 reads CAWSSAKETQYF. As DNA, the CDR3 is TGTGCCTGGAGTAGCGCCAAAGAGACCCAGTACTTC.